This T cell receptor beta chain emerged from a study of blood T cell repertoires in COVID-19. This clone was recorded a few times. This CDR3 comprises 14 residues. Germline CDR1 SGHAT, CDR2 FQNNGV. V shed 7 bases, J shed 4 bases, and the junction held 9 bases outside the gene matches. The table came from immunoSEQ multiplex PCR; TCRdb's copy has only in-frame clones and leaves some out. The table has 120,000 to 150,000 clones, roughly 89% seen once. The receptor comes from a woman aged 45-60 years who had been exposed to COVID-19. This chain connects TRBV11-2 to TRBJ1-2, with TRBD1 matching over 7 bases. Material: PBMCs or T cells enriched from blood (not recorded which). The CDR3 is CASTLRDSIYGYTF. The DNA of the CDR3 is TGTGCCAGCACTCTCCGGGACAGCATCTATGGCTACACCTTC.